These 16 T cell receptor beta chains share one sample of origin, sequenced in a study of T cell responses to AZD1222 COVID-19 vaccine. Assay used: immunoSEQ multiplex PCR; TCRdb lists only in-frame clones, some missing. The data show roughly 80,000 clones, approximately 90% seen once. The sequenced sample was peripheral blood, obtained 28 days after the second AZD1222 dose. Source of these receptors: an adult who received the AZD1222 COVID-19 vaccine.

J is TRBJ1-1 and V is TRBV13; perhaps TRBD1 as D (6 bases). The CDR3 length is 17 residues. Trimming cost V 1 base and J 3 bases, with 18 bases left between them. Per germline, CDR1 PRHDT and CDR2 FYEKMQ (reference sequence). The CDR3 DNA sequence: TGTGCCAGCAGCTTAGTGGCAGGGGAAGGGGTGGACACTGAAGCTTTCTTT. It codes for CASSLVAGEGVDTEAFF.

This clone has only one observation. V gene TRBV9 combines with J gene TRBJ2-1; TRBD1 is a possible D gene (6 bases). CDR1 and CDR2 from the germline V gene are SGDLS and YYNGEE. The CDR3 spans 13 residues. Trimming took 5 bases from V and 10 from J, leaving 16 bases between them. CDR3 region: CASRSGTSREQFF. The DNA for the CDR3 is TGTGCCAGCAGGTCCGGGACATCTAGAGAGCAGTTCTTC.

The rearrangement uses TRBV28 and TRBJ1-2, with D hard to call. The CDR3 sequence is 13 residues long. CDR1 is MDHEN and CDR2 is SYDVKM in the germline V gene. Trimming pared 3 bases from V and 5 bases from J, leaving 10 bases between. Written as DNA, the CDR3 is TGTGCCAGCAGTTTGGCCACAGCTTATGGCTACACCTTC. Translating gives CASSLATAYGYTF.

CDR3 nucleotides: TGTGCCAGCAGCCGGGACAGGGGTGAAGGCGAGCAGTACTTC. Its protein product is CASSRDRGEGEQYF. This chain connects TRBV4-2 to TRBJ2-7; 10 positions match TRBD1. With 4 bases clipped from V and 6 bases from J, the junction kept 6 bases outside the gene matches. CDR3 size: 14 residues. The germline V gene encodes CDR1 LGHNA and CDR2 YNFKEQ.

V and J are TRBV7-9 and TRBJ1-2; tentative D call: TRBD1 (5 bases). The CDR3 consists of 16 residues. The V gene's germline CDR1 is SEHNR and CDR2 FQNEAQ (reference sequence). V shed 0 bases and J shed 3 bases, with 14 bases lying between them. In DNA, the CDR3 is TGTGCCAGCAGCTTAGCGTGGCGGGGCCCGGACTATGGCTACACCTTC. Its protein is CASSLAWRGPDYGYTF.

The V gene is TRBV12-3 or TRBV12-4, the J gene TRBJ1-1; D gene ambiguous. This CDR3 is built from 11 residues. Trimming took 8 bases from V and 1 from J, leaving 5 bases between them. CDR3 bases: TGTGCCAGCCGAAAGAACACTGAAGCTTTCTTT. This encodes CASRKNTEAFF.

DNA for the CDR3: TGCAGTGCTAGTTCTCCCAGGGGGCGATCCACCGGGGAGCTGTTTTTT. This encodes CSASSPRGRSTGELFF. The V call is TRBV20-1, the J call TRBJ2-2; 8 nucleotides align to TRBD1. V trimming: 3 bases; J trimming: 4 bases; junction bases outside the gene matches: 10. Looked up from germline, CDR1 is DFQATT and CDR2 is SNEGSKA (reference sequence). This CDR3 contains 16 residues.

This clone was recorded once. The genes are TRBV5-1 and TRBJ2-5; D not certain. The V gene's germline CDR1 is SGHRS and CDR2 YFSETQ. The CDR3 consists of 12 residues. V lost 0 bases and J 5 bases, leaving 5 bases between the germline ends. The chain's CDR3 is CASSLEMETQYF. The DNA of the CDR3 is TGCGCCAGCAGCTTGGAGATGGAGACCCAGTACTTC.

The gene calls are TRBV4-2 and TRBJ2-7; 10 nucleotides line up with TRBD2. The CDR3 loop spans 16 amino acids. The J segment lost 6 bases and the V segment lost 2 bases, leaving 10 bases of the junction unmatched. Germline assignment: CDR1 LGHNA and CDR2 YNFKEQ. The DNA for the CDR3 is TGTGCCAGCAGCCAAACCCTAGCGGGAGTCTCCCTCGAGCAGTACTTC. This sequence encodes CASSQTLAGVSLEQYF.

The chain has TRBV7-3 and TRBJ2-1, with a weak D call TRBD2 (5 bases). Trimming cost V 5 bases and J 9 bases, with 14 bases left between them. Germline-derived CDR1 and CDR2 are SGHTA and FQGTGA. This CDR3 is built from 13 residues. In nucleotides, the CDR3 is TGTGCCAGCAGCCCTTATTTAGCGAGTGAGCAGTTCTTC. Its protein product is CASSPYLASEQFF.

V gene TRBV4-1 combines with J gene TRBJ1-5, with D uncertain. This CDR3 is 14 amino acids long. CDR1 and CDR2 from the germline V gene are MGHRA and YSYEKL. V was clipped by 1 base and J by 0 bases, with 4 bases between them. The chain's CDR3 is CASSQGPSNQPQHF. As DNA, the CDR3 is TGCGCCAGCAGCCAAGGGCCTAGCAATCAGCCCCAGCATTTT.

The V call is TRBV5-1, the J call TRBJ2-3; D possibly corresponds to TRBD2 (5 bases). Trimming took 0 bases from V and 0 from J, leaving 8 bases between them. Per the germline V gene, CDR1 is SGHRS and CDR2 is YFSETQ. This CDR3 has 15 amino acids. The CDR3 region is CASSLESSSTDTQYF. In DNA, the CDR3 is TGCGCCAGCAGCTTGGAATCTAGCAGCACAGATACGCAGTATTTT.

The gene calls are TRBV9 and TRBJ2-2; 10 nucleotides line up with TRBD2. Germline V CDR1 and CDR2: SGDLS, YYNGEE. The CDR3 contains 17 residues. The ends lost 0 bases at V and 3 bases at J; junction bases unmatched: 5. DNA of the CDR3: TGTGCCAGCAGCGTAGATGTTAGCGGGAGGTACACCGGGGAGCTGTTTTTT. It yields the protein CASSVDVSGRYTGELFF.

The rearrangement uses TRBV4-2 and TRBJ1-6; tentative D call: TRBD1 (5 bases). CDR1 and CDR2 from the germline V gene are LGHNA and YNFKEQ. V was clipped by 0 bases and J by 3 bases, with 9 bases between them. This CDR3 contains 16 residues. The CDR3 spells CASSQEAGRYNSPLHF. CDR3 sequence (DNA): TGTGCCAGCAGCCAAGAGGCAGGGCGCTATAATTCACCCCTCCACTTT.

This clone was counted a single time. V and J are TRBV6-5 and TRBJ1-4; D gene unclear. Germline V gene sequence: CDR1 MNHEY, CDR2 SVGAGI. The CDR3 is 15 amino acids. Trimming left V 0 bases short and J 15 bases short, with 20 bases between. In DNA form, the CDR3 reads TGTGCCAGCAGTTACTCCGGACTCGACGACCCTAAAGTGTTTTTT. It encodes CASSYSGLDDPKVFF.

Written as DNA, the CDR3 is TGTGCCAGCAGCTTAGGGCCAAACAATGAGCAGTTCTTC. Its protein is CASSLGPNNEQFF. The rearrangement joins TRBV7-9 to TRBJ2-1; no firm D call. V lost 1 base and J lost 5, with 6 bases in between. Per the germline V gene, CDR1 is SEHNR and CDR2 is FQNEAQ (reference sequence). CDR3 size: 13 residues.